This T cell receptor (beta chain) stems from a study of blood T cells in healthy people across ages. A second about 7 to 12 cycle PCR used barcoded and J-beta primers. Every cDNA molecule carried a tag from a template-switch adaptor bearing 12 random nucleotides. TCRdb ran MiXCR on the 5' RACE reads and lists one entry per CDR3 protein. Of around 990,000 distinct CDR3 sequences listed, under 40% are singletons. Per the germline V gene, CDR1 is SGHDT and CDR2 is YYEEEE. Trimming took 7 bases from V and 2 from J, leaving 18 bases between them. This CDR3 is built from 15 residues. The sequence was obtained from a young man in good health. The sequenced material came from blood. The chain couples TRBV5-6 to TRBJ1-1; tentatively, D is TRBD1 (5 bases). The CDR3 nucleotides read TGTGCCAGCGGGTTGAGGGGCGAAATCAACACTGAAGCTTTCTTT. Translated, it gives CASGLRGEINTEAFF.